These T cell receptor beta chains were read from a single sample in a study of long-term antiretroviral therapy in people with HIV. Only in-frame clones appear in the TCRdb table, and some are missing; sequencing was by immunoSEQ multiplex PCR. The top ten hold 9.2% of the sample, which has 20,000 to 25,000 clones, more than 80% seen once. The sequencing here drew on unsorted PBMCs, taken 7.6 years after starting antiretroviral therapy. The receptor set was obtained from a woman in her 40s with HIV. Both conserved end residues are part of each CDR3. D genes are given only for firm matches. Clone sizes are given selectively: once, few, many, or a class where the clone is expanded.

TRBJ1-2,TRBV7-2,.,.,CASSNALRGVYTF,TGTGCCAGCAGCAATGCCCTCAGGGGAGTCTACACCTTC
TRBJ2-7,TRBV6-5,.,TRBD1,CASSYGRDSSYEQYF,TGTGCCAGCAGTTACGGTCGGGACAGCTCCTACGAGCAGTACTTC
TRBJ1-2,TRBV6-5,.,.,CASSSGPYGYTF,TGTGCCAGCAGTTCAGGACCCTATGGCTACACCTTC
TRBJ1-6,TRBV5-5,.,.,CASSSGWSVTNSPLHF,TGTGCCAGCAGCTCCGGGTGGTCAGTTACCAATTCACCCCTCCACTTT
TRBJ2-5,TRBV5-4,.,.,CASSFLPQETQYF,TGTGCCAGCAGCTTTCTACCCCAAGAGACCCAGTACTTC
TRBJ2-7,TRBV7-9,few,.,CASSLGQQNSGQYF,TGTGCCAGCAGCTTAGGACAGCAAAATAGTGGGCAGTACTTC
TRBJ1-2,TRBV19,.,TRBD1,CASSRDRGYGYTF,TGTGCCAGTAGTCGGGACAGGGGCTATGGCTACACCTTC
TRBJ2-7,TRBV6-5,.,.,CASTDEAYEQYF,TGTGCCAGCACCGACGAAGCCTACGAGCAGTACTTC
TRBJ2-2,TRBV13,.,.,CASSVYQGSNTGELFF,TGTGCCAGCAGCGTCTATCAGGGGTCGAACACCGGGGAGCTGTTTTTT
TRBJ2-5,TRBV18,.,TRBD2,CASSLGLAGTQETQYF,TGTGCCAGCTCATTGGGACTAGCGGGGACCCAAGAGACCCAGTACTTC
TRBJ2-5,TRBV5-4,.,TRBD1,CASSPGQPGETQYF,TGTGCCAGCAGCCCGGGACAGCCTGGTGAGACCCAGTACTTC
TRBJ2-2,TRBV19,.,TRBD2,CASSGGLAGTGELFF,TGTGCCAGTAGTGGAGGACTAGCGGGTACCGGGGAGCTGTTTTTT
TRBJ2-3,TRBV6-4,.,TRBD2,CASSVPSGGLFGTDTQYF,TGTGCCAGCAGTGTCCCTAGCGGGGGACTTTTCGGCACAGATACGCAGTATTTT
TRBJ2-7,TRBV7-8,few,.,CASSSRQTAYEQYF,TGTGCCAGCAGCTCCCGACAGACAGCCTACGAGCAGTACTTC
TRBJ1-5,TRBV7-9,.,.,CASSNTESRTQHF,TGTGCCAGCAGCAATACAGAGTCGCGGACCCAGCATTTT
TRBJ2-1,TRBV27,.,TRBD2,CASSSGGRERGRSYNEQFF,TGTGCCAGCAGTTCGGGGGGGCGCGAGCGGGGCCGCTCCTACAATGAGCAGTTCTTC
TRBJ1-5,TRBV6-6,.,TRBD1,CASSYKKTGVQPQHF,TGTGCCAGCAGTTACAAAAAAACAGGGGTTCAGCCCCAGCATTTT
TRBJ1-2,TRBV5-1,.,.,CASSLAGGNYGYTF,TGCGCCAGCAGCTTGGCCGGGGGGAACTATGGCTACACCTTC
TRBJ1-4,TRBV5-1,.,TRBD1,CASSLGLFGQGSTTNEKLFF,TGCGCCAGCAGCTTGGGCTTATTTGGACAGGGGTCAACAACTAATGAAAAACTGTTTTTT
TRBJ2-2,TRBV18,.,.,CASSPPSLRTNTGELFF,TGTGCCAGCTCACCACCTTCCCTCAGAACGAACACCGGGGAGCTGTTTTTT
TRBJ2-1,TRBV2,once,.,CASSEDPSHNEQFF,TGTGCCAGCAGTGAAGATCCGTCTCACAATGAGCAGTTCTTC
TRBJ1-3,TRBV6-1,once,.,CASSEVQYTGNTIYF,TGTGCCAGCAGTGAAGTACAGTACACTGGAAACACCATATATTTT
TRBJ1-1,TRBV2,.,.,CASSEDVYSEAFF,TGTGCCAGCAGTGAAGACGTTTACTCTGAAGCTTTCTTT
TRBJ1-5,TRBV7-8,once,.,CASSLAISRGENQPQHF,TGTGCCAGCAGCTTAGCGATATCCAGGGGCGAAAATCAGCCCCAGCATTTT
TRBJ1-4,TRBV7-9,.,TRBD1,CASSKGQGNEKLFF,TGTGCCAGCAGCAAGGGACAGGGTAATGAAAAACTGTTTTTT
TRBJ2-5,TRBV11-2,.,.,CASSLDARGRVLETQYF,TGTGCCAGCAGCTTAGATGCTCGAGGCAGGGTCTTAGAGACCCAGTACTTC
TRBJ1-1,TRBV7-6,.,.,CASSSQGSLPTEAFF,TGTGCCAGCAGTTCACAGGGTAGCCTCCCCACTGAAGCTTTCTTT
TRBJ2-1,TRBV14,.,TRBD2,CASSHLSGGSYNEQFF,TGTGCCAGCAGCCACCTTAGCGGGGGATCCTACAATGAGCAGTTCTTC
TRBJ2-3,TRBV6-5,.,TRBD1,CASSYKPGQVTDTQYF,TGTGCCAGCAGTTACAAACCGGGACAGGTAACAGATACGCAGTATTTT
TRBJ1-2,TRBV29-1,.,.,CSVEWTEANYGYTF,TGCAGCGTTGAATGGACCGAAGCTAACTATGGCTACACCTTC
TRBJ2-3,TRBV4-3,.,.,CASSQQGGSDTQYF,TGCGCCAGCAGCCAACAGGGGGGATCAGATACGCAGTATTTT
TRBJ1-1,TRBV18,.,TRBD1,CASSPQGANTEAFF,TGTGCCAGCTCACCCCAGGGGGCGAACACTGAAGCTTTCTTT
TRBJ1-3,TRBV5-1,.,TRBD1,CASSAWTGSDTIYF,TGCGCCAGCAGCGCATGGACAGGCTCGGACACCATATATTTT
TRBJ1-1,TRBV18,.,.,CASSPPNPNTEAFF,TGTGCCAGCTCACCACCTAACCCGAACACTGAAGCTTTCTTT
TRBJ2-7,TRBV7-9,.,.,CASSLGQPSPTYEQYF,TGTGCCAGCAGCTTAGGACAGCCTAGTCCAACCTACGAGCAGTACTTC
TRBJ1-2,TRBV4-1,.,.,CASSQDEADPYGYTF,TGCGCCAGCAGCCAAGATGAGGCGGACCCATATGGCTACACCTTC
TRBJ1-3,TRBV7-8,.,.,CASSLVRRPLRVYSGNTIYF,TGTGCCAGCAGCTTAGTCCGGAGACCTCTGCGGGTGTACTCTGGAAACACCATATATTTT
TRBJ1-1,TRBV30,.,TRBD1,CAWSIHTGAGEAFF,TGTGCCTGGAGTATACACACAGGGGCCGGTGAAGCTTTCTTT
TRBJ1-1,TRBV5-6,.,TRBD1,CASTQGTGESTEAFF,TGTGCCAGCACCCAAGGGACAGGGGAGTCCACTGAAGCTTTCTTT
TRBJ1-2,TRBV6-1,.,.,CASSAPDVYGYTF,TGTGCCAGCAGTGCACCAGACGTCTATGGCTACACCTTC
TRBJ2-5,TRBV11-2,once,.,CASSTHRTLLQETQYF,TGTGCCAGCAGCACGCACAGGACACTCCTCCAAGAGACCCAGTACTTC
TRBJ2-7,TRBV9,.,.,CASSAGSGSYEQYF,TGTGCCAGCAGCGCTGGGTCAGGCAGTTACGAGCAGTACTTC
TRBJ2-5,TRBV27,.,TRBD1,CASSLGQGVETQYF,TGTGCCAGCAGTTTGGGACAGGGGGTAGAGACCCAGTACTTC